This T cell receptor (beta chain) was captured in a study of prognosis after radiotherapy for stage I lung cancer. Genomic DNA was subjected to two-round multiplex PCR for amplification of TCR beta CDR3. Primers targeting each individual TRBV and TRBJ gene were applied in first-round PCR. MiXCR, run by TCRdb on the multiplex PCR reads, gives a single entry per CDR3 protein. The table records some 10,000 distinct CDR3 sequences, just over 35% of them present only once. Germline CDR1 is MNHNS and CDR2 is SASEGT. V lost 6 bases and J 2 bases, leaving 10 bases between the germline ends. This CDR3 is 14 amino acids long. Study observations and caveats: Patients with and without metastases reportedly differed in TRBV and TRBJ gene usage frequencies.

In its sample, this clonotype ranks as medium-sized. The antigen is unknown. The receptor comes from a donor older than 45 with non-small cell lung cancer. Sequenced material: PBMCs, taken before or after stereotactic body radiation therapy (not recorded which). The V gene is TRBV6-1, the J gene TRBJ2-2; D is ambiguous. DNA of the CDR3: TGTGCCAGCAGCCTCCCCTTTAACACCGGGGAGCTGTTTTTT. It codes for CASSLPFNTGELFF.